This TCR beta chain originates from a study of T-cell memory formation after mild COVID-19. Broader study findings: Clones which contracted sat mainly in CM and EM if CD4+, and in EMRA if CD8+.

This clonotype was detected once. Its antigen is not known. TCRdb reprocessed the 5' RACE reads with MiXCR, giving one entry per CDR3 protein. The sample holds 170,000 or so distinct CDR3 sequences, roughly 23% seen once. Looked up from germline, CDR1 is PRHDT and CDR2 is FYEKMQ (reference sequence). The CDR3 loop spans 13 amino acids. V was cut by 5 bases and J by 5 bases, with 12 bases left in between. This sequence originates from an adult woman who had mild COVID-19 (a few samples of this study predate the infection). Cell type and time point are not known. The sample taken for sequencing was PBMCs or a T cell subset sorted from them (not recorded which). The V call is TRBV13, the J call TRBJ1-2; tentatively, D is TRBD1 (6 bases). The CDR3 region has the DNA TGTGCCAGCAGCACGGACAGATTATATGGCTACACCTTC. Its translation is CASSTDRLYGYTF.